This T cell receptor beta chain was found in a study of early T cells in non-severe SARS-CoV-2 infection. Study information: The chains were unpaired, and the sequenced material was bulk RNA from unsorted whole blood. The study's findings and limits: Private and CD4 specificities were missed by VDJdb matching, skewed to anti-spike CD8.

Trimming removed 1 base from V and 6 bases from J, with 21 bases in between. The CDR3 extends over 17 amino acids. The germline V gene encodes CDR1 SGHRS and CDR2 YFSETQ. Unique molecular identifier tags were affixed to discrete cDNA molecules. TCRdb processed the 5' RACE reads anew with MiXCR; each CDR3 protein has one entry. This sample has about 64,000 distinct CDR3 sequences; roughly 10% occur once, and the top ten carry 2.5% to 3.5%. About this clonotype: Antigen unknown.

The source was whole blood, collected at baseline. The sequence was obtained from an adult who was a healthcare worker with PCR-confirmed SARS-CoV-2 infection or an uninfected control (not recorded which). The genes are TRBV5-1 and TRBJ2-3; D is perhaps TRBD1 or TRBD2 (6 bases each). As DNA, the CDR3 is TGCGCCAGCAGCTTGTGGGGGTTACAGGGAGGTGCGGATACGCAGTATTTT. The encoded protein is CASSLWGLQGGADTQYF.